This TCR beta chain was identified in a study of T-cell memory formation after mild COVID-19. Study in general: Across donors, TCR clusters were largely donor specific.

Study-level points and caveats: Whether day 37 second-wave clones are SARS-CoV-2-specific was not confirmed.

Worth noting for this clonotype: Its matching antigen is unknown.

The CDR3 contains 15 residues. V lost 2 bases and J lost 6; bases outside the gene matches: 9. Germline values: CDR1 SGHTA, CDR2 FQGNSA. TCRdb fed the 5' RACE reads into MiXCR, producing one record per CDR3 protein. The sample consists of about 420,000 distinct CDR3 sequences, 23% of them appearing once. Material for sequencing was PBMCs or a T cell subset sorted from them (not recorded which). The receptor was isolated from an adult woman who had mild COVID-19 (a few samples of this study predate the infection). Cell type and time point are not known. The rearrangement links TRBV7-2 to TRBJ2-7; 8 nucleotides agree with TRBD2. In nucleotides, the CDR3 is TGTGCCAGCAGCTTATTCGGGACGGGGGGGATCGAGCAGTACTTC. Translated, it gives CASSLFGTGGIEQYF.